This T cell receptor delta chain appears in the sequencing data of a study of Vδ1+ human thymocytes. Overall study results and limits: Many TRG clonotypes were shared between donors; TRD repertoires were essentially private. Thymic TRG and TRD repertoires appeared highly polyclonal, with Gaussian CDR3 length distributions.

The CDR3 has 21 residues. Germline CDR1 is TSWWSYY and CDR2 is QGS. V shed 3 bases and J 1 base; nucleotides not matched to a gene: 22. The template was reverse-transcribed extracted RNA. CDR3 amplicons came from multiplex PCR with pooled V-gene forward and constant-region reverse primers. TCRdb re-analyzed the multiplex PCR reads via CATT. Of approximately 58,000 delta-chain clones listed, about 15% are singletons. With regard to this clone: Antigen specificity is unknown.

V usage is TRDV1 and J usage is TRDJ1; 8 bases line up with TRDD3. The specimen sequenced was Vdelta1+ gamma-delta thymocytes from the thymus. Subset defined: FACS-sorted CD3+ TCRalphabeta- TCRVdelta1+ TCRVdelta2- thymocytes. The receptor comes from a girl under three years old who had congenital heart surgery. CDR3: CALGDPTFLGDPRDLTDKLIF. The CDR3 DNA reads as TGTGCTCTTGGGGATCCTACGTTTTTGGGGGATCCTCGGGACCTCACCGATAAACTCATCTTT.